The clone carrying this T cell receptor beta chain was seen a few times. The source of the sample is a study of radiotherapy plus CTLA-4 blockade in lung cancer. Background on the study: Objective responses were documented in around 19% of patients, with disease control in approximately 32%.

TCRdb's copy holds only in-frame clones and misses some; the assay was immunoSEQ multiplex PCR. The data hold about 85,000 clones, with approximately 83% observed a single time. V was shortened by 3 bases and J by 2 bases, with 8 bases between the two germline ends. Germline V gene lookup returns CDR1 SEHNR and CDR2 FQNEAQ (reference sequence). This CDR3 is built from 13 residues. This specimen was peripheral blood, taken from a patient treated with radiotherapy plus ipilimumab. This receptor was identified in a human donor with non-small cell lung cancer who had a partial response to radiotherapy plus ipilimumab. The chain has TRBV7-9 and TRBJ2-7; D gene ambiguous. Here the CDR3 reads CASSLPSTYEQYF. The CDR3 coding sequence is TGTGCCAGCAGCTTGCCCAGTACCTACGAGCAGTACTTC.